This TCR beta chain originates from a study of Ad26.COV2.S vaccination and SARS-CoV-2 variants. This sample's treatment: roughly 19 received Ad26.COV2.S at low or high dose, single or two shots; five or six received placebo; per-sample allocation not given. Samples came from day 63 after the first vaccine or placebo injection. Sequencing was performed with immunoSEQ multiplex PCR; in TCRdb, only in-frame clones are kept and a portion is missing. Among about 350,000 clones listed, approximately 90% were seen once. This clone was observed a single time. As yet, its antigen is unknown. Points from the study as a whole: Placebo and vaccine recipients had non-spike TCR breadth that was similar.

The CDR3 consists of 14 residues. The V gene end was trimmed by 4 bases and the J gene end by 3 bases; junction bases not matched to a gene: 3. Germline V gene data show CDR1 as SGHTA and CDR2 as FQGNSA. The specimen comprised peripheral blood, sampled in a trial of Ad26.COV2.S vaccine versus placebo. The TCR sequence derives from a person between 18 and 65 years old who received the Ad26.COV2.S COVID-19 vaccine or a placebo. The chain couples TRBV7-2 to TRBJ1-3; TRBD1 matches 7 bases. The CDR3 nucleotides are TGTGCCAGCAGCTGGACAGGTGATGGAAACACCATATATTTT. Its translation is CASSWTGDGNTIYF. Looking up the rest from reference TRBV7-2 and TRBJ1-3 gives the full variable domain: GAGVSQSPSNKVTEKGKDVELRCDPISGHTALYWYRQSLGQGLEFLIYFQGNSAPDKSGLPSDRFSAERTGGSVSTLTIQRTQQEDSAVYLCASSWTGDGNTIYFGEGSWLTVV.